This T cell receptor beta chain was sequenced in a study of blood T cell repertoires in COVID-19. Across the whole study: Acute and convalescent COVID-19 samples came from the United States, Italy and Spain. From T cells, B-cell-depleted T cells, or PBMCs came the material, which was cDNA or gDNA.

This CDR3 has 18 amino acids. Per the germline V gene, CDR1 is LGHNA and CDR2 is YNFKEQ. Trimming removed 0 bases from V and 4 bases from J, with 16 bases in between. Original data processing: Estimated nucleated cell counts came from reference gene primer amplification. Sequencing used immunoSEQ multiplex PCR; TCRdb keeps in-frame clones, though not all of them. Clone size and the V and J calls come from that table; the DNA yielded D and trimming. The table records roughly 120,000 clones, roughly 85% of them present only once. V is TRBV4-2 and J is TRBJ1-6; D is perhaps TRBD1 (6 bases). This sequence was found in a human donor in a cohort sampled during active COVID-19. Specimen: peripheral blood. The CDR3 DNA reads TGTGCCAGCAGCCAAGATCTGGAAGGGGGAACATATAATTCACCCCTCCACTTT. This sequence encodes CASSQDLEGGTYNSPLHF.